This is a list of T cell receptor beta chains from one sample in a study of T cells after yellow fever vaccination. TCRdb fed the 5' RACE reads into MiXCR, producing one record per CDR3 protein. The table lists some 200,000 distinct CDR3 sequences, 11% of them singletons. Here the sequenced sample was CD8+ T cells sorted from PBMCs, taken 15 days after the yellow fever booster vaccination. All receptors derive from a man aged 18-30 years who received the YFV17D yellow fever vaccine. Each CDR3 is given with its conserved first and last residue. D genes are given only for firm matches. Expanded clones are given a class, and other clones once, few, many or no size at all.

CDR3: CSARHGELFF
DNA: TGCAGTGCTAGACACGGGGAGCTGTTTTTT
D: -
V: TRBV20-1
J: TRBJ2-2
size: -

CDR3: CASSPSGRNTEAFF
DNA: TGTGCCAGCAGCCCATCTGGCAGAAACACTGAAGCTTTCTTT
D: -
V: TRBV9
J: TRBJ1-1
size: -

CDR3: CASSNRRFSNEQFF
DNA: TGTGCCAGCAGCAACCGGCGGTTTAGCAATGAGCAGTTCTTC
D: -
V: TRBV7-6
J: TRBJ2-1
size: few

CDR3: CASSVGTNTEAFF
DNA: TGTGCCAGCAGCGTAGGGACAAACACTGAAGCTTTCTTT
D: -
V: TRBV9
J: TRBJ1-1
size: -

CDR3: CASSQAMNNEQFF
DNA: TGCGCCAGCAGCCAAGCCATGAACAATGAGCAGTTCTTC
D: -
V: TRBV4-1
J: TRBJ2-1
size: many

CDR3: CASSPPNTGELFF
DNA: TGTGCCAGCAGTCCCCCGAACACCGGGGAGCTGTTTTTT
D: -
V: TRBV12-3/TRBV12-4
J: TRBJ2-2
size: few

CDR3: CASSSPGTGGSEQFF
DNA: TGTGCCAGCAGTTCCCCCGGGACAGGGGGTTCTGAGCAGTTCTTC
D: TRBD1
V: TRBV28
J: TRBJ2-1
size: few

CDR3: CASSRGGVGSYEQYF
DNA: TGTGCCAGCAGCCGCGGCGGGGTAGGGAGCTACGAGCAGTACTTC
D: -
V: TRBV7-2
J: TRBJ2-7
size: few

CDR3: CATGQGFQPQHF
DNA: TGTGCCACCGGACAGGGGTTTCAGCCCCAGCATTTT
D: TRBD1
V: TRBV15
J: TRBJ1-5
size: few

CDR3: CASSQAGKYEQYF
DNA: TGCGCCAGCAGCCAGGCCGGGAAGTACGAGCAGTACTTC
D: -
V: TRBV4-3
J: TRBJ2-7
size: few

CDR3: CASTPPAGRKDTQYF
DNA: TGTGCCAGCACTCCCCCGGCAGGACGGAAGGATACGCAGTATTTT
D: -
V: TRBV5-5
J: TRBJ2-3
size: few

CDR3: CASRLAAGGWNTEAFF
DNA: TGTGCCAGCAGACTGGCGGCAGGGGGCTGGAACACTGAAGCTTTCTTT
D: TRBD1
V: TRBV6-2/TRBV6-3
J: TRBJ1-1
size: few

CDR3: CSVQAGAGGYNEQFF
DNA: TGCAGCGTTCAAGCAGGAGCGGGGGGTTACAATGAGCAGTTCTTC
D: TRBD2
V: TRBV29-1
J: TRBJ2-1
size: few